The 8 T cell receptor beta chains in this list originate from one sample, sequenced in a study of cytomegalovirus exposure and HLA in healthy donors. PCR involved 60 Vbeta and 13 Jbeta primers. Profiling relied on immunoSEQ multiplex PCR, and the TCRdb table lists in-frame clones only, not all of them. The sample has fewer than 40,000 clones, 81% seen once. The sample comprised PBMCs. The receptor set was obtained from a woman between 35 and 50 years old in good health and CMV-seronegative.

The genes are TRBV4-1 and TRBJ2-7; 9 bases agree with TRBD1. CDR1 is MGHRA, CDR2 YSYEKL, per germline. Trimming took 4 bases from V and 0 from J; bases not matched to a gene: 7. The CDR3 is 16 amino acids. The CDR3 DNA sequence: TGCGCCAGCAGCCCAACCGGGACAGGGAGCTCCTACGAGCAGTACTTC. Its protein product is CASSPTGTGSSYEQYF.

Here the CDR3 DNA reads TGTGCCAGCAGTGTTGGACAGGGGGCTTGGACTGAAGCTTTCTTT. Protein sequence: CASSVGQGAWTEAFF. The V gene is TRBV6-1, the J gene TRBJ1-1, with 11 bases that match TRBD1. Germline assignment: CDR1 MNHNS and CDR2 SASEGT. The V gene end was trimmed by 4 bases and the J gene end by 5 bases; junction bases not matched to a gene: 6. CDR3 length: 15 residues.

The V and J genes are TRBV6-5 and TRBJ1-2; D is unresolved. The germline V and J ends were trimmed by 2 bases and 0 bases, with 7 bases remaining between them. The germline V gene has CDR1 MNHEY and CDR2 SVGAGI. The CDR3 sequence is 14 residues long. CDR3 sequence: CASSYIQTNYGYTF. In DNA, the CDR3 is TGTGCCAGCAGTTACATACAGACTAACTATGGCTACACCTTC.

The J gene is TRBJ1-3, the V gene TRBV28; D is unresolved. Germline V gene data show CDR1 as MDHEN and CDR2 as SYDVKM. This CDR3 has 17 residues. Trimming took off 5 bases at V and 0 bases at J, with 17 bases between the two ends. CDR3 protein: CASSHQIGSSSGNTIYF. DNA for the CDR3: TGTGCCAGCAGTCACCAAATTGGTTCTAGCTCTGGAAACACCATATATTTT.

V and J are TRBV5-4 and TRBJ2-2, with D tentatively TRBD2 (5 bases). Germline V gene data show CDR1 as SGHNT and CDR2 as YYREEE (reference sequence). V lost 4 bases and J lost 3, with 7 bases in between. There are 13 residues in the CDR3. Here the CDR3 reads CASSGGYTGELFF. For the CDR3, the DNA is TGTGCCAGCAGCGGAGGATACACCGGGGAGCTGTTTTTT.

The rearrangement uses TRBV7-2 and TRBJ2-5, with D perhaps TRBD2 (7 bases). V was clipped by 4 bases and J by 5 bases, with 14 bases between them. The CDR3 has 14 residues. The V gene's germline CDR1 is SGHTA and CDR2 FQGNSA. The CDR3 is CASSSSRGRETQYF. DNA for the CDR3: TGTGCCAGCAGCTCCTCGCGGGGGCGGGAGACCCAGTACTTC. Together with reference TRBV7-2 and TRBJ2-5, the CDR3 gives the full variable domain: GAGVSQSPSNKVTEKGKDVELRCDPISGHTALYWYRQSLGQGLEFLIYFQGNSAPDKSGLPSDRFSAERTGGSVSTLTIQRTQQEDSAVYLCASSSSRGRETQYFGPGTRLLVL.

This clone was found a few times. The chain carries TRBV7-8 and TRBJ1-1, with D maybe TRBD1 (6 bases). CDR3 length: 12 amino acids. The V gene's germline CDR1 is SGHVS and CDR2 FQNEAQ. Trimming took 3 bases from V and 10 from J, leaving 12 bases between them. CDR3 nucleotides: TGTGCCAGCAGCTTCGGACAGTCCGGAGCTTTCTTT. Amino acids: CASSFGQSGAFF.

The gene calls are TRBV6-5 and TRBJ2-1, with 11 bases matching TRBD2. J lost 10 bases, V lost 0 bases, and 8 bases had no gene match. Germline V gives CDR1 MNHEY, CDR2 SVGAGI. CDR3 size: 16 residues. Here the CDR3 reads CASSYSRLAGGGEQFF. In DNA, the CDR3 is TGTGCCAGCAGTTACTCGAGGCTAGCGGGGGGAGGAGAGCAGTTCTTC.